The rows below give T cell receptor beta chains drawn from one sample of a study of chemoradiotherapy in HPV16-positive cancers. TCRdb's table, derived via immunoSEQ multiplex PCR, lists solely in-frame clones and lacks some. The sample lists about 20,000 clones; roughly 92% were seen once. The sequenced sample was blood, obtained from a patient who underwent chemoradiotherapy. Receptors originate from a human donor with HPV-associated anogenital cancer. The CDR3 runs from the conserved cysteine through the conserved F or W. Each record gives: clone size, D gene, V gene, J gene, CDR3 protein, CDR3 DNA. A D gene is named only where the DNA matches it firmly. Clone size is given for some rows only: seen once, a few or many times, or a class if the clone is expanded.

clone_size: -
d_call: TRBD1
v_call: TRBV7-2
j_call: TRBJ1-2
cdr3_aa: CASSPGQGRLDTF
cdr3_nt: TGTGCCAGCAGCCCCGGACAGGGACGGCTTGACACCTTC

clone_size: -
d_call: -
v_call: TRBV28
j_call: TRBJ2-2
cdr3_aa: CASSLGGRRGGELFF
cdr3_nt: TGTGCCAGCAGTTTGGGTGGGAGGCGAGGCGGGGAGCTGTTTTTT

clone_size: -
d_call: -
v_call: TRBV18
j_call: TRBJ2-3
cdr3_aa: CASSPPVFNSRITDTQYF
cdr3_nt: TGTGCCAGCTCACCACCGGTATTCAACAGCAGAATCACAGATACGCAGTATTTT

clone_size: -
d_call: TRBD2
v_call: TRBV29-1
j_call: TRBJ2-7
cdr3_aa: CSATASGSLYEQYF
cdr3_nt: TGCAGCGCCACCGCCAGCGGGAGTCTCTACGAGCAGTACTTC

clone_size: -
d_call: -
v_call: TRBV4-1
j_call: TRBJ1-5
cdr3_aa: CASSQFPNSNQPQHF
cdr3_nt: TGCGCCAGCAGCCAATTTCCGAATAGCAATCAGCCCCAGCATTTT

clone_size: -
d_call: -
v_call: TRBV7-7
j_call: TRBJ1-5
cdr3_aa: CASSMGVNQPQHF
cdr3_nt: TGTGCTAGCAGTATGGGGGTCAATCAGCCCCAGCATTTT

clone_size: -
d_call: TRBD1
v_call: TRBV5-1
j_call: TRBJ2-1
cdr3_aa: CASSPRTGGTYNEQFF
cdr3_nt: TGCGCCAGCAGCCCAAGAACAGGGGGTACCTACAATGAGCAGTTCTTC

clone_size: few
d_call: TRBD1
v_call: TRBV11-2
j_call: TRBJ1-5
cdr3_aa: CASGQGRDQPQHF
cdr3_nt: TGTGCCAGCGGACAGGGGCGGGATCAGCCCCAGCATTTT

clone_size: -
d_call: TRBD2
v_call: TRBV11-3
j_call: TRBJ2-7
cdr3_aa: CASSFQSKLAGSLPYYEQYF
cdr3_nt: TGTGCCAGCAGCTTCCAGTCGAAACTAGCGGGAAGTTTACCCTACTACGAGCAGTACTTC

clone_size: once
d_call: TRBD2
v_call: TRBV4-2
j_call: TRBJ2-1
cdr3_aa: CASSGNLAGGRNEQFF
cdr3_nt: TGTGCCAGCAGCGGCAATCTAGCGGGAGGGCGGAATGAGCAGTTCTTC

clone_size: -
d_call: TRBD1
v_call: TRBV2
j_call: TRBJ2-5
cdr3_aa: CASRAGTDQETQYF
cdr3_nt: TGTGCCAGCAGGGCCGGGACAGACCAAGAGACCCAGTACTTC

clone_size: -
d_call: TRBD1
v_call: TRBV19
j_call: TRBJ1-5
cdr3_aa: CASSRYTGGNQPQHF
cdr3_nt: TGTGCCAGTAGTAGATACACAGGGGGTAATCAGCCCCAGCATTTT

clone_size: -
d_call: -
v_call: TRBV29-1
j_call: TRBJ2-1
cdr3_aa: CSVTPGSLEQFF
cdr3_nt: TGCAGCGTGACCCCAGGATCCTTAGAGCAGTTCTTC

clone_size: once
d_call: -
v_call: TRBV21-1
j_call: TRBJ2-5
cdr3_aa: CASSKIAQVQETQYF
cdr3_nt: TGTGCCAGCAGTAAAATAGCACAAGTCCAAGAGACCCAGTACTTC

clone_size: -
d_call: -
v_call: TRBV11-3
j_call: TRBJ1-1
cdr3_aa: CASSLGVHTEAFF
cdr3_nt: TGTGCCAGCAGCTTAGGGGTACACACTGAAGCTTTCTTT

clone_size: once
d_call: -
v_call: TRBV19
j_call: TRBJ2-2
cdr3_aa: CASSKELGYTGELFF
cdr3_nt: TGTGCCAGTAGTAAGGAGCTAGGGTACACCGGGGAGCTGTTTTTT

clone_size: -
d_call: TRBD1
v_call: TRBV28
j_call: TRBJ2-1
cdr3_aa: CASSGQGHEQFF
cdr3_nt: TGTGCCAGCAGTGGACAGGGGCATGAGCAGTTCTTC

clone_size: -
d_call: TRBD2
v_call: TRBV18
j_call: TRBJ2-1
cdr3_aa: CASSPPGLGLGNEQFF
cdr3_nt: TGTGCCAGCTCACCACCGGGACTAGGGTTAGGCAATGAGCAGTTCTTC

clone_size: -
d_call: TRBD1
v_call: TRBV6-5
j_call: TRBJ2-7
cdr3_aa: CATRGWDRGYEQYF
cdr3_nt: TGTGCCACCCGGGGTTGGGACAGGGGTTACGAGCAGTACTTC

clone_size: few
d_call: -
v_call: TRBV2
j_call: TRBJ2-6
cdr3_aa: CASSWDGRSGANVLTF
cdr3_nt: TGTGCCAGCAGTTGGGACGGCCGCTCTGGGGCCAACGTCCTGACTTTC

clone_size: -
d_call: -
v_call: TRBV19
j_call: TRBJ1-1
cdr3_aa: CASSMGAGNTEAFF
cdr3_nt: TGTGCCAGTAGTATGGGGGCGGGGAACACTGAAGCTTTCTTT

clone_size: -
d_call: TRBD1
v_call: TRBV7-2
j_call: TRBJ2-7
cdr3_aa: CASSNRGNSYEQYF
cdr3_nt: TGTGCCAGCTCTAACAGGGGAAATTCCTACGAGCAGTACTTC

clone_size: -
d_call: TRBD1
v_call: TRBV7-6
j_call: TRBJ1-6
cdr3_aa: CASSLLQGAGSPLHF
cdr3_nt: TGTGCCAGCAGCTTACTACAGGGGGCGGGCTCACCCCTCCACTTT

clone_size: -
d_call: -
v_call: TRBV18
j_call: TRBJ1-3
cdr3_aa: CASSPGRGSGNTIYF
cdr3_nt: TGTGCCAGCTCACCAGGACGTGGATCTGGAAACACCATATATTTT

clone_size: few
d_call: -
v_call: TRBV6-1
j_call: TRBJ2-3
cdr3_aa: CASMEGMGSQYF
cdr3_nt: TGTGCCAGCATGGAGGGGATGGGTTCGCAGTATTTT